The 10 T cell receptor beta chains presented below share a single source sample, sequenced in a study of blood T cell repertoires in COVID-19. TCRdb keeps only in-frame clones here, not all; method: immunoSEQ multiplex PCR. Among hundreds of thousands of clones listed, 80% to 90% were seen once. The material sequenced was peripheral blood. The origin of the receptors is a woman aged 70-85 years with COVID-19, enrolled during active disease.

Comments on this clone: At one boundary the junction diverges from the germline segment, which might be a read error. J is TRBJ2-5 and V is TRBV5-8, with D perhaps TRBD2 (6 bases). Germline assignment: CDR1 SGHTS and CDR2 YDEGEE. The CDR3 has 14 amino acids. The CDR3 protein is CASTNPRRGRGMDF. For the CDR3, the DNA is TGTGCCAGCACCAACCCGAGGAGGGGAAGGGGCATGGACTTC. Supplemented by reference TRBV5-8 and TRBJ2-5, the full variable domain reads EAGVTQSPTHLIKTRGQQATLRCSPISGHTSVYWYQQALGLGLQFLLWYDEGEERNRGNFPPRFSGRQFPNYSSELNVNALELEDSALYLCASTNPRRGRGMDFGPGTRLLVL.

The chain combines TRBV15 with TRBJ1-4; D not certain. The V gene lost 3 bases and the J gene lost 7 bases, with 15 bases spanning the gap. Germline V gives CDR1 LNHNV, CDR2 YYDKDF (reference sequence). The CDR3 is 15 amino acids. The CDR3: CATSRSNRVGEKLFF. The DNA for the CDR3 is TGTGCCACCAGCAGGTCGAACCGGGTGGGTGAAAAACTGTTTTTT.

In this sample, this clone turned up once. The chain combines TRBV13 with TRBJ1-4; D uncertain. The germline V gene encodes CDR1 PRHDT and CDR2 FYEKMQ (reference sequence). CDR3 size: 11 residues. V was trimmed by 3 bases and J by 8 bases, leaving 4 bases between them. The CDR3 here is CASSLGEKLFF. Written as DNA, the CDR3 is TGTGCCAGCAGCTTGGGCGAAAAACTGTTTTTT.

The rearrangement uses TRBV19 and TRBJ1-3; TRBD1 matches 7 bases. Trimming cost V 1 base and J 2 bases; bases outside gene matches: 5. Per the germline V gene, CDR1 is LNHDA and CDR2 is SQIVND (reference sequence). There are 16 residues in the CDR3. The CDR3 loop reads CASSIGDRGAGNTIYF. DNA of the CDR3: TGTGCCAGTAGTATAGGGGACAGAGGCGCTGGAAACACCATATATTTT.

In its sample, this clone was seen once. The chain recombines TRBV7-3 with TRBJ2-1; 8 bases fit TRBD1. Per germline, CDR1 SGHTA and CDR2 FQGTGA. The CDR3 contains 15 residues. V gave up 5 bases and J gave up 4 bases; unmatched junction bases: 7. In nucleotides, the CDR3 is TGTGCCAGCAGCCTACAGGGGGGAGCGTACAATGAGCAGTTCTTC. Translating gives CASSLQGGAYNEQFF.

The chain employs TRBV28 and TRBJ2-5; 9 bases match TRBD1. With 1 base clipped from V and 4 bases from J, the junction kept 4 bases outside the gene matches. The V gene's germline CDR1 is MDHEN and CDR2 SYDVKM. This CDR3 contains 15 residues. As DNA, the CDR3 is TGTGCCAGCAGTTTATACAGGGGGCCGGGAGAGACCCAGTACTTC. Translating gives CASSLYRGPGETQYF.

This chain links TRBV28 with TRBJ1-2; D gene unclear. Trimming removed 2 bases at V and 0 bases at J, with 10 bases between. Germline CDR1 and CDR2: MDHEN and SYDVKM. The CDR3 is 15 amino acids. The CDR3 here is CASSLGPGSNYGYTF. DNA of the CDR3: TGTGCCAGCAGTTTAGGACCGGGGTCTAACTATGGCTACACCTTC.

Note on this clone: The junction departs from the called germline gene at one end, perhaps through a read error. This chain uses TRBV6-4 with TRBJ2-3; TRBD2 agrees at 9 bases. The CDR3 spans 14 residues. The germline V gene encodes CDR1 MRHNA and CDR2 SNTAGT. CDR3 coding DNA: TGTGCCAGTAGTGCGGGGGGGACCCCAAAGCAGCAGTATTTT. Protein sequence: CASSAGGTPKQQYF.

The genes are TRBV5-6 and TRBJ1-6; perhaps TRBD1 as D (6 bases). The V end lost 4 bases, the J end lost 7 bases, and 18 bases lay between the germline ends. This CDR3 region has 16 residues. Germline CDR1 reads SGHDT; CDR2 reads YYEEEE. The CDR3 DNA reads as TGTGCCAGCAGCGGCGACAGGCATTTCCCAAATTCACCCCTCCACTTT. It yields the protein CASSGDRHFPNSPLHF.

This chain links TRBV10-3 with TRBJ1-1; 9 bases match TRBD1. The V segment lost 6 bases and the J segment 5 bases; nucleotides outside the gene matches: 7. In germline, CDR1 is ENHRY, CDR2 SYGVKD. The CDR3 has 14 residues. The DNA of the CDR3 is TGTGCCATCAGGGGACAGGGAGAGGGTACTGAAGCTTTCTTT. This translates into CAIRGQGEGTEAFF.